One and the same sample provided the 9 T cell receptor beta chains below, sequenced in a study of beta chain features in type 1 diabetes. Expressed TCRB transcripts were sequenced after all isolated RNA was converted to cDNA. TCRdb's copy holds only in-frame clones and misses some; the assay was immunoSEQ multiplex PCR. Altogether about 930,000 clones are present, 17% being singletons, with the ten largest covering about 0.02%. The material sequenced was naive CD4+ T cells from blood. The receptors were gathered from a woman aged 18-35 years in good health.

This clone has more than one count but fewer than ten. Written as DNA, the CDR3 is TGTGCCAGCTCACCGGGGACAGGGCTTCATAATGAAAAACTGTTTTTT. It is translated as CASSPGTGLHNEKLFF. The chain employs TRBV18 and TRBJ1-4; TRBD1 matches 9 bases. V was clipped by 3 bases and J by 4 bases; unmatched bases: 6. From germline, CDR1 is KGHSH and CDR2 LQKENI. The CDR3 totals 16 residues.

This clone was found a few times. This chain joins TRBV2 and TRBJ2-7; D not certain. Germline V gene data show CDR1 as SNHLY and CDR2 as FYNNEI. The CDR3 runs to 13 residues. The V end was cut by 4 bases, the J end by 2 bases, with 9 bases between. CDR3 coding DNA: TGTGCCAGCAGTGTCGGCAGAACCTACGAGCAGTACTTC. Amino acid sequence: CASSVGRTYEQYF.

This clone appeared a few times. In nucleotides, the CDR3 is TGCGCCAGCAGCTTGGTACTGGACACCCTCAATGAGCAGTTCTTC. Amino acid sequence: CASSLVLDTLNEQFF. The chain employs TRBV5-1 and TRBJ2-1; possibly TRBD1 for D (5 bases). The CDR3 runs to 15 residues. Germline V gives CDR1 SGHRS, CDR2 YFSETQ. V was cut by 0 bases and J by 6 bases, with 13 bases left in between.

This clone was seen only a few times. CDR3 loop: CASSTPRNTEAFF. The CDR3 DNA reads TGTGCCAGCAGCACTCCGCGGAACACTGAAGCTTTCTTT. V usage is TRBV7-2 and J usage is TRBJ1-1; D gene ambiguous. The CDR3 has 13 residues. V lost 5 bases and J lost 1, with 8 bases in between. The germline gives CDR1 SGHTA, CDR2 FQGNSA.

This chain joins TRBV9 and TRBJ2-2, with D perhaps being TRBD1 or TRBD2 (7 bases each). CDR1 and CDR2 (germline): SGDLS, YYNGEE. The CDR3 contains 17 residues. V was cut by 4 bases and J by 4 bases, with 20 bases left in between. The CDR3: CASSNRQGGFGTGELFF. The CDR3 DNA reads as TGTGCCAGCAGCAACCGTCAGGGGGGGTTCGGCACCGGGGAGCTGTTTTTT.

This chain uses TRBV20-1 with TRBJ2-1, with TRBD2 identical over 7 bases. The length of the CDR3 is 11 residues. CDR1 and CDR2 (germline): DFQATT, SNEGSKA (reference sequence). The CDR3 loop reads CRGTTNNEQFF. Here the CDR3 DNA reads TGCAGGGGGACTACCAACAATGAGCAGTTCTTC.

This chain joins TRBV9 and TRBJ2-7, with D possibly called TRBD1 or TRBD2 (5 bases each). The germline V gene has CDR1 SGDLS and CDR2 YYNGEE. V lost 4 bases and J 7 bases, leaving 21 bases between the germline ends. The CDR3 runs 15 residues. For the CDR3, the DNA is TGTGCCAGCAGCCAATCCGGGACCGCCCCGGGGGAGCAGTACTTC. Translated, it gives CASSQSGTAPGEQYF.

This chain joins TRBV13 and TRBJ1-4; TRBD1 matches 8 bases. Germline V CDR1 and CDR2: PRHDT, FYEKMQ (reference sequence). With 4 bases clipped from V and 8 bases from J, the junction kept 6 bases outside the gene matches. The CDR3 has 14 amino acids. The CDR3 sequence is CASSSKTGEEKLFF. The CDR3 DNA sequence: TGTGCCAGCAGCTCCAAGACAGGGGAGGAAAAACTGTTTTTT.

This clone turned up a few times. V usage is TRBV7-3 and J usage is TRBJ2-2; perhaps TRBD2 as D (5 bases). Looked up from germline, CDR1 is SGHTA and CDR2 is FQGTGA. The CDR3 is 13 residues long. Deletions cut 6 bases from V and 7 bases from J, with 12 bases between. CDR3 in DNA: TGTGCCAGCAGGGTGGACTCCCTCGGGGAGCTGTTTTTT. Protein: CASRVDSLGELFF.